Below are 3 T cell receptor beta chains sequenced from a single sample in a study of early T cells in non-severe SARS-CoV-2 infection. A single record per CDR3 protein comes from TCRdb applying MiXCR to the 5' RACE reads. Among about 33,000 distinct CDR3 sequences listed, 4% to 5% were seen once. The specimen was whole blood. The receptor source for this set is an adult who was a healthcare worker with PCR-confirmed SARS-CoV-2 infection or an uninfected control (not recorded which).

This clonotype has at least ten counts. The chain combines TRBV7-2 with TRBJ2-7; D call uncertain. Trimming shortened V by 1 base and J by 6 bases, and 4 bases separated the two germline ends. This CDR3 comprises 11 residues. Germline V gives CDR1 SGHTA, CDR2 FQGNSA. The CDR3 spells CASSLGTEQYF. CDR3 coding DNA: TGTGCCAGCAGCTTAGGAACCGAGCAGTACTTC. Together with reference TRBV7-2 and TRBJ2-7, the CDR3 gives the full variable domain: GAGVSQSPSNKVTEKGKDVELRCDPISGHTALYWYRQSLGQGLEFLIYFQGNSAPDKSGLPSDRFSAERTGGSVSTLTIQRTQQEDSAVYLCASSLGTEQYFGPGTRLTVT.

This clonotype has ten or more counts. The chain joins TRBV5-1 to TRBJ2-7; no definite D call. V was pared by 2 bases and J by 2 bases, with 14 bases between. Germline values: CDR1 SGHRS, CDR2 YFSETQ. The CDR3 length is 15 residues. DNA of the CDR3: TGCGCCAGCAGCTTACGGCAGAGCTCAACCTACGAGCAGTACTTC. It encodes CASSLRQSSTYEQYF.

This clonotype has ten or more counts. V is TRBV12-5 and J is TRBJ2-3, with 7 bases lining up with TRBD1. The germline gives CDR1 LGHNT, CDR2 FRNRAP. The CDR3 extends over 16 amino acids. Trimming at V came to 5 bases and at J to 6 bases, leaving 14 bases not matched to a gene. The DNA of the CDR3 is TGTGCTAGTGGTGTGTACAGGGGAGAGGTTTTGGATACGCAGTATTTT. It encodes CASGVYRGEVLDTQYF.